This T cell receptor (beta chain) was documented in a study of blood T cell repertoires in COVID-19. Cohorts were assigned according to the clinical history that participants reported. Cohort 3 donors were reported recovered after two negative PCRs, clearance, or symptom resolution. Germline-derived CDR1 and CDR2 are SGHAT and FQNNGV. Trimming took off 0 bases at V and 3 bases at J, with 9 bases between the two ends. The CDR3 is 14 residues long. Profiling relied on immunoSEQ multiplex PCR, and the TCRdb table lists in-frame clones only, not all of them. Found here are some 160,000 clones, roughly 80% of them singletons; the top ten hold 3% to 3.5%.

This TCR was sampled from a woman aged 60 to 75 who had recovered from COVID-19. The sequencing sample was made of PBMCs or T cells enriched from blood (not recorded which). The J gene is TRBJ2-7, the V gene TRBV11-2; D is uncertain. This CDR3 is CASSLESNSYEQYF. The CDR3 DNA follows: TGTGCCAGCAGCTTAGAGTCGAATAGCTACGAGCAGTACTTC. The variable domain in full, with the rest retrieved from reference TRBV11-2 and TRBJ2-7, is EAGVAQSPRYKIIEKRQSVAFWCNPISGHATLYWYQQILGQGPKLLIQFQNNGVVDDSQLPKDRFSAERLKGVDSTLKIQPAKLEDSAVYLCASSLESNSYEQYFGPGTRLTVT.